The rows below give T cell receptor beta chains drawn from one sample of a study of T-cell reconstitution after alpha-beta-depleted transplantation in children. A single record per CDR3 protein comes from TCRdb applying MiXCR to the PCR reads. The sample consists of 550,000 to 800,000 distinct CDR3 sequences, under 15% of them appearing once. The sample was PBMCs, taken before TCRalphabeta/CD19-depleted stem cell transplant. All receptors derive from a girl aged 2 to 9 with congenital amegakaryocytic thrombocytopenia, due to receive a stem cell transplant. CDR3s include the opening cysteine and the closing phenylalanine or tryptophan. Fields, in order: J gene, V gene, CDR3 protein.

TRBJ2-3 | TRBV7-8 | CASSQPADTDTQYF
TRBJ2-7 | TRBV20-1 | CSASRLDRGLYEQYF
TRBJ2-5 | TRBV12-3/TRBV12-4 | CASRRTLGSETQYF
TRBJ2-2 | TRBV5-1 | CASTYGLAGNTGELFF
TRBJ2-7 | TRBV12-3/TRBV12-4 | CASSFRAGYEQYF
TRBJ1-5 | TRBV15 | CATSRDIRGGKNQPQHF
TRBJ1-6 | TRBV6-1 | CASSEDPGGVSPLHF
TRBJ1-1 | TRBV5-1 | CASSFGRGLVGKNTEAFF
TRBJ1-1 | TRBV28 | CASSFHGGGRTEAFF
TRBJ2-5 | TRBV11-2 | CASSLESRLAGDLITWVLETQYF
TRBJ1-5 | TRBV6-5 | CASSAGGPQHF
TRBJ1-2 | TRBV12-3/TRBV12-4 | CASSLDSPGPAVTF
TRBJ2-1 | TRBV20-1 | CSASKDSGSYNEQFF
TRBJ2-7 | TRBV6-1 | CASVGDGYEQYF
TRBJ1-5 | TRBV7-2 | CASSLLGTSNQPQHF
TRBJ1-3 | TRBV5-5 | CASSLLTDSSGNTIYF
TRBJ2-2 | TRBV2 | CASSHRDLGAGELFF
TRBJ2-1 | TRBV3-1 | CASSQEAGNNEQFF
TRBJ2-1 | TRBV18 | CASSPPAGGPGNEQFF
TRBJ1-1 | TRBV28 | CASKGSNTEAFF
TRBJ1-5 | TRBV6-1 | CASSDTLNQPQHF
TRBJ1-1 | TRBV12-3/TRBV12-4 | CASSLTLITGAFF
TRBJ2-7 | TRBV5-1 | CASTEIQGAHEQYF
TRBJ2-5 | TRBV12-3/TRBV12-4 | CASRYREEETQYF
TRBJ2-5 | TRBV6-1 | CASSRGRTQETQYF
TRBJ2-7 | TRBV7-6 | CASSLYVGPGLEQYF
TRBJ2-1 | TRBV12-3/TRBV12-4 | CASSPRLNNEQFF
TRBJ2-3 | TRBV20-1 | CSARLAGFTDTQYF
TRBJ2-1 | TRBV5-1 | CASSLVQRESNEQFF
TRBJ2-1 | TRBV7-8 | CASNLGGGAGFNEQFF
TRBJ2-7 | TRBV12-3/TRBV12-4 | CASSLVDMGSEQYF
TRBJ2-4 | TRBV5-1 | CASFQEGDIQYF
TRBJ1-6 | TRBV20-1 | CSASRGQGLGSPLHF
TRBJ2-2 | TRBV5-1 | CASSVSGTDTGELFF
TRBJ2-1 | TRBV5-1 | CASSREGNEQFF
TRBJ2-1 | TRBV5-1 | CASSLAGSSNEQFF
TRBJ1-3 | TRBV20-1 | CSADFSGSGNTIYF
TRBJ2-1 | TRBV20-1 | CSARGFNSGSGPYNEQFF
TRBJ1-1 | TRBV3-1 | CASSQTPGQGAPQTEAFF
TRBJ2-1 | TRBV20-1 | CSAREGGTGGLDEQFF
TRBJ2-2 | TRBV15 | CATSRWDSTGELFF
TRBJ1-1 | TRBV4-1 | CASRSRTGDGTEAFF
TRBJ2-1 | TRBV27 | CASSFQGGPSYNEQFF
TRBJ1-2 | TRBV28 | CASSFPDRGGGYTF
TRBJ2-7 | TRBV7-8 | CASSRRFAGASYEQYF
TRBJ2-1 | TRBV5-1 | CASSLDFGTGNERFF
TRBJ1-6 | TRBV6-1 | CASTTRLAGNSPLHF